The clone carrying this T cell receptor (beta chain) appeared a few times. Its cognate antigen is unknown. This entry belongs to a study of vaccination and CD4 T cells after COVID-19. CDR3 length: 14 residues. The V gene end was trimmed by 4 bases and the J gene end by 5 bases; junction bases not matched to a gene: 5. Germline V lookup: CDR1 SGHTA, CDR2 FQGNSA. Cultured CD4+ T cell DNA underwent sequencing with the Oncomine TCR Beta short-read assay. TCRdb re-called the PCR reads through MiXCR, storing one row per CDR3 protein. The sample records approximately 15,000 distinct CDR3 sequences, under 40% being singletons. Specified treatment: approximately 9-day PBMC culture with coronavirus spike peptide pools or control peptides (ViraFEST assay).

The clonotype comes from a human donor who had recovered from COVID-19. This chain connects TRBV7-2 to TRBJ2-5, with 9 bases that match TRBD1. Sequencing was done on a sample of CD4+ T cells from blood, cultured in vitro. CDR3 loop: CASSSRDRAETQYF. The CDR3 DNA reads TGTGCCAGCAGCTCAAGGGACAGGGCGGAGACCCAGTACTTC.